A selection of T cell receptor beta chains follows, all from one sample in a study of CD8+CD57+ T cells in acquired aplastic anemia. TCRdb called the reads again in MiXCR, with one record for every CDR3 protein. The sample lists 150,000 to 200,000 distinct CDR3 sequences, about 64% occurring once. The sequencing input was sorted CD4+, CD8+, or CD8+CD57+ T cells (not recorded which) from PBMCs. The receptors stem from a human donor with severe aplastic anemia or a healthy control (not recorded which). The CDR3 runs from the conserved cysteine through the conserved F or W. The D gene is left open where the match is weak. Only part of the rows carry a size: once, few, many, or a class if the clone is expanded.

DNA: TGTGCCAGCAGCCCGGGGACAGGGGTGCACGAAAAACTGTTTTTT
CDR3: CASSPGTGVHEKLFF
D: TRBD1
V: TRBV7-9
J: TRBJ1-4
size: .

DNA: TGCGCCAGCAGCTTGAAAATGGACGAGCAGTACTTC
CDR3: CASSLKMDEQYF
D: .
V: TRBV7-9
J: TRBJ2-7
size: .

DNA: TGTGCCATCAGTGAAACAGCCTTAAACTATGGCTACACCTTC
CDR3: CAISETALNYGYTF
D: .
V: TRBV10-3
J: TRBJ1-2
size: .

DNA: TGTGCCAGCAGTTTACTGGCCCCTTCCTACGAGCAGTACTTC
CDR3: CASSLLAPSYEQYF
D: .
V: TRBV27
J: TRBJ2-7
size: many

DNA: TGTGCCACCAGCAGTCAGGGTAACTATGGCTACACCTTC
CDR3: CATSSQGNYGYTF
D: .
V: TRBV15
J: TRBJ1-2
size: few

DNA: TGCAGTGCTAGCTGGGGGACGACTGAAGCTTTCTTT
CDR3: CSASWGTTEAFF
D: .
V: TRBV20-1
J: TRBJ1-1
size: .

DNA: TGTGCCAGCAGTTACGGGCAGCTCTATAATTCACCCCTCCACTTT
CDR3: CASSYGQLYNSPLHF
D: .
V: TRBV6-5
J: TRBJ1-6
size: .

DNA: TGTGCCAGCGGCGAATCGCGGGGTAGCACAGATACGCAGTATTTT
CDR3: CASGESRGSTDTQYF
D: .
V: TRBV25-1
J: TRBJ2-3
size: .

DNA: TGTGCCAGCAGACCGACAGTTAGCTCTGGAAACACCATATATTTT
CDR3: CASRPTVSSGNTIYF
D: .
V: TRBV7-9
J: TRBJ1-3
size: .

DNA: TGTGCCAGTATCGCCGGTTGGAGGCAGTCCCATGGTGGCTACACCTTC
CDR3: CASIAGWRQSHGGYTF
D: .
V: TRBV19
J: TRBJ1-2
size: .

DNA: TGTGCCAGCAGTTACGGGGGGGAAACTGAAGCTTTCTTT
CDR3: CASSYGGETEAFF
D: .
V: TRBV6-2/TRBV6-3
J: TRBJ1-1
size: many

DNA: TGTGCCATTAAGACACCGGGGAACACCATATATTTT
CDR3: CAIKTPGNTIYF
D: .
V: TRBV19
J: TRBJ1-3
size: once

DNA: TGTGCCACCAGCCCCGACAGGGGCTCCTACAATGAGCAGTTCTTC
CDR3: CATSPDRGSYNEQFF
D: TRBD1
V: TRBV15
J: TRBJ2-1
size: .

DNA: TGTGCCAGCAGTGAACCCTTTAGACAGGGAGCAACTAATGAAAAACTGTTTTTT
CDR3: CASSEPFRQGATNEKLFF
D: TRBD1
V: TRBV25-1
J: TRBJ1-4
size: .

DNA: TGTGCCAGCAGCCCCTCGGCGGCCCCTGTGAACACTGAAGCTTTCTTT
CDR3: CASSPSAAPVNTEAFF
D: .
V: TRBV7-8
J: TRBJ1-1
size: .

DNA: TGTGCCAGCAGTGAATCTTACGACAGGGGGAACACTGAAGCTTTCTTT
CDR3: CASSESYDRGNTEAFF
D: TRBD1
V: TRBV2
J: TRBJ1-1
size: .

DNA: TGTGCCAGCAGCACGGGACTCCTACTCCAGTACTTC
CDR3: CASSTGLLLQYF
D: .
V: TRBV7-9
J: TRBJ2-5
size: .